This T cell receptor (beta chain) is from a study of cytomegalovirus exposure and HLA in healthy donors. As for the study in general: Previous work identified 120 million or so unique TCR beta sequences from 150 million to 200 million T cells. Findings of the study overall: Presence/absence analyses took donor sequencing depth as roughly uniform. The investigators catalogued about 170 TCR beta chains as cytomegalovirus-associated. In vitro experiments confirmed that a few CMV-associated chains were specific for CMV antigens.

For this clone: Its antigen is still unknown.

The CDR3 runs 16 residues. The V gene's germline CDR1 is LNHDA and CDR2 SQIVND (reference sequence). Trimming took off 3 bases at V and 2 bases at J, with 13 bases between the two ends. A multiplex PCR was run with 60 Vbeta primers and 13 Jbeta primers. The protocol was immunoSEQ multiplex PCR, while the TCRdb copy is restricted to in-frame clones and leaves out a portion. The sample contains roughly 200,000 clones, 77% of which appear only once. The origin of this receptor is a woman aged 60-70 years in good health and CMV-seropositive. The sequenced material came from PBMCs. The rearrangement joins TRBV19 to TRBJ2-2; D perhaps matches TRBD1 (5 bases). The CDR3 sequence: CASSIFQGPNTGELFF. CDR3 bases: TGTGCCAGTAGTATTTTCCAGGGTCCAAACACCGGGGAGCTGTTTTTT.